Each of the 18 T cell receptor beta chains below was sequenced from the same sample in a study of shared T cell receptors in the human thymus. Measured with immunoSEQ multiplex PCR; TCRdb has only the in-frame clones, and not every one. The table shows some 660,000 clones, with 87% occurring only once. These same data were also listed under a study on human thymus T cells.

Sequencing was performed on thymocytes. The receptor set was obtained from a boy under two years old with a congenital heart defect.

The chain joins TRBV9 to TRBJ1-2; 7 bases agree with TRBD1. Germline V gene data show CDR1 as SGDLS and CDR2 as YYNGEE. This CDR3 comprises 12 residues. With 2 bases clipped from V and 8 bases from J, the junction kept 3 bases outside the gene matches. The chain's CDR3 is CASSVGQWGYTF. The CDR3, as DNA: TGTGCCAGCAGCGTGGGACAGTGGGGCTACACCTTC.

V usage is TRBV15 and J usage is TRBJ1-2; possibly TRBD1 for D (5 bases). Germline values: CDR1 LNHNV, CDR2 YYDKDF (reference sequence). V was cut by 1 base and J by 2 bases, with 14 bases left in between. CDR3 length equals 16 residues. DNA for the CDR3: TGTGCCACCAGCAGAGGTTTACGGTCAGGGAACTATGGCTACACCTTC. It is translated as CATSRGLRSGNYGYTF.

The chain joins TRBV7-2 to TRBJ2-7; 11 bases map to TRBD2. V shed 5 bases and J 7 bases; nucleotides not matched to a gene: 7. The CDR3 contains 14 residues. The germline gives CDR1 SGHTA, CDR2 FQGNSA. CDR3 nucleotide sequence: TGTGCCAGCAGCGGACTAGCGGGCCAGAGGGAGCAGTACTTC. It codes for CASSGLAGQREQYF.

The chain is built from TRBV7-2 and TRBJ2-5, with 9 bases matching TRBD2. V shed 3 bases and J 4 bases; nucleotides not matched to a gene: 9. Germline V gene sequence: CDR1 SGHTA, CDR2 FQGNSA. The CDR3 is made up of 16 amino acids. CDR3 sequence (DNA): TGTGCCAGCAGCTTGGGCCAGCGGGGGGATGGAGAGACCCAGTACTTC. Encoded protein: CASSLGQRGDGETQYF.

J is TRBJ1-3 and V is TRBV1; TRBD1 was called by the table and not checked on the DNA. TRBV1 has pseudogene status. This CDR3 comprises 16 residues. The chain's CDR3 is CTSSQVGLLSGNTIYF. The CDR3 DNA follows: TGCACCAGCAGCCAGGTGGGCCTTCTCTCTGGAAACACCATATATTTT.

The gene calls are TRBV30 and TRBJ1-6, with 11 nucleotides matching TRBD1. The germline CDR1 and CDR2 sequences are GTSNPN and SVGIG (reference sequence). The CDR3 runs to 19 residues. The V segment lost 3 bases and the J segment 7 bases; nucleotides outside the gene matches: 17. The CDR3 sequence is CAWRGGQGAARGRNSPLHF. For the CDR3, the DNA is TGTGCCTGGAGGGGCGGACAGGGGGCAGCCCGGGGCCGAAATTCACCCCTCCACTTT.

This chain joins TRBV6-6 and TRBJ2-7; D not resolved. The CDR3 spans 11 residues. Deletions cut 4 bases from V and 4 bases from J, with 5 bases between. Germline V CDR1 and CDR2: MNHNY, SVGAGI (reference sequence). The CDR3 loop reads CASSSRYEQYF. CDR3 nucleotide sequence: TGTGCCAGCAGTTCTCGTTACGAGCAGTACTTC.

The chain links TRBV28 to TRBJ2-2; 12 bases agree with TRBD1. Germline V gene lookup returns CDR1 MDHEN and CDR2 SYDVKM. The J segment lost 7 bases and the V segment lost 7 bases, leaving 13 bases of the junction unmatched. This CDR3 region has 17 residues. DNA of the CDR3: TGTGCCAGCAAAACGAACCGGGACAGGGGGCCGGACGGGGAGCTGTTTTTT. Its protein is CASKTNRDRGPDGELFF.

This clone has only a few counts. The rearrangement links TRBV7-6 to TRBJ2-7, with TRBD2 matching over 7 bases. This CDR3 has 15 amino acids. Germline V gene lookup returns CDR1 SGHVS and CDR2 FNYEAQ. Trimming at V came to 1 base and at J to 4 bases, leaving 7 bases not matched to a gene. CDR3 amino acids: CASSLGGLGAYEQYF. The CDR3 DNA reads as TGTGCCAGCAGCTTAGGCGGACTAGGGGCTTACGAGCAGTACTTC.

V is TRBV29-1 and J is TRBJ1-2; D unclear. Trimming took off 4 bases at V and 4 bases at J, with 10 bases between the two ends. The CDR3 loop spans 12 amino acids. Germline V gives CDR1 SQVTM, CDR2 ANQGSEA. CDR3 coding DNA: TGCAGCGTTGGAATACATCCCTATGGCTACACCTTC. It encodes CSVGIHPYGYTF.

The count of this clone is one. The genes are TRBV2 and TRBJ2-1; D remains unclear. The CDR3 totals 17 residues. Germline CDR1 reads SNHLY; CDR2 reads FYNNEI. The V end lost 6 bases, the J end lost 0 bases, and 18 bases lay between the germline ends. CDR3 loop: CASRETYNGFSYNEQFF. The CDR3 coding sequence is TGTGCCAGCAGGGAAACGTATAACGGTTTCTCCTACAATGAGCAGTTCTTC.

V usage is TRBV4-3 and J usage is TRBJ1-2; 7 bases are a match to TRBD1. With 0 bases clipped from V and 6 bases from J, the junction kept 13 bases outside the gene matches. From germline, CDR1 is LGHNA and CDR2 YSLEER. This CDR3 has 17 amino acids. Here the CDR3 DNA reads TGCGCCAGCAGCCAAGATCGCCGGGACAGAAAAGAGCATGGCTACACCTTC. It translates to CASSQDRRDRKEHGYTF.

The genes are TRBV7-2 and TRBJ1-3; no clear D. The germline CDR1 and CDR2 sequences are SGHTA and FQGNSA. Trimming stripped 4 bases from V and 0 bases from J, with 13 bases between. The CDR3 totals 16 residues. The CDR3: CASSSGMTLSGNTIYF. The DNA for the CDR3 is TGTGCCAGCAGCTCGGGGATGACACTCTCTGGAAACACCATATATTTT.

The rearrangement joins TRBV6-1 to TRBJ1-1; possibly TRBD1 for D (5 bases). V was cut by 2 bases and J by 0 bases, with 13 bases left in between. The CDR3 is 16 residues long. Per the germline V gene, CDR1 is MNHNS and CDR2 is SASEGT. This CDR3 reads CASSEPRVGMNTEAFF. CDR3 nucleotides: TGTGCCAGCAGTGAACCCAGGGTTGGGATGAACACTGAAGCTTTCTTT.

V gene TRBV5-1 combines with J gene TRBJ2-3, with TRBD2 identical over 9 bases. With V trimmed by 4 bases and J by 2 bases, 11 bases remained unmatched. CDR1 is SGHRS and CDR2 is YFSETQ in the germline V gene. This CDR3 is built from 17 residues. The CDR3 loop is CASSLPQAGGPTDTQYF. For the CDR3, the DNA is TGCGCCAGCAGCCTCCCCCAGGCGGGGGGGCCCACAGATACGCAGTATTTT.

The chain couples TRBV4-3 to TRBJ1-1, with TRBD1 matching 8 bases. V lost 1 base, J lost 0 bases, and 4 bases stayed unmatched. The CDR3 has 16 amino acids. In germline, CDR1 is LGHNA, CDR2 YSLEER. The CDR3 bases are TGCGCCAGCAGCCAAGGTGGGACAGGATTGAACACTGAAGCTTTCTTT. This gives the protein CASSQGGTGLNTEAFF.

V usage is TRBV27 and J usage is TRBJ1-2; the match to TRBD1 covers 8 bases. V lost 5 bases and J lost 8; bases outside the gene matches: 7. Germline-derived CDR1 and CDR2 are MNHEY and SMNVEV (reference sequence). The CDR3 is 13 residues long. CDR3: CASSPLTGDGYTF. For the CDR3, the DNA is TGTGCCAGCAGTCCCCTGACAGGGGACGGCTACACCTTC.

J is TRBJ1-1 and V is TRBV29-1; D is undetermined. CDR3 length: 12 residues. Germline V gene lookup returns CDR1 SQVTM and CDR2 ANQGSEA. V lost 4 bases and J 0 bases, leaving 6 bases between the germline ends. Here the CDR3 reads CSVATLNTEAFF. The CDR3 coding sequence is TGCAGCGTTGCGACATTGAACACTGAAGCTTTCTTT.